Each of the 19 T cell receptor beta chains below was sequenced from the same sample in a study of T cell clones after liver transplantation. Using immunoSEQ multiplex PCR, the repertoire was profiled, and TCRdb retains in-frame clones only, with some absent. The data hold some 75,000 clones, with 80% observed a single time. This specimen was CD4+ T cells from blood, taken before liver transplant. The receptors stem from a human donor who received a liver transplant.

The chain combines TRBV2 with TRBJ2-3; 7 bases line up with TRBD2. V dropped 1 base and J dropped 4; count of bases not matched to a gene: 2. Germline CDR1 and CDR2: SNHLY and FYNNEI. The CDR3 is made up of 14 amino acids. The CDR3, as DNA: TGTGCCAGCAGTGAAGTGGGGGGGTCAGATACGCAGTATTTT. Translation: CASSEVGGSDTQYF. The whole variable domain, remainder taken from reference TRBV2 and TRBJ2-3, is EPEVTQTPSHQVTQMGQEVILRCVPISNHLYFYWYRQILGQKVEFLVSFYNNEISEKSEIFDDQFSVERPDGSNFTLKIRSTKLEDSAMYFCASSEVGGSDTQYFGPGTRLTVL.

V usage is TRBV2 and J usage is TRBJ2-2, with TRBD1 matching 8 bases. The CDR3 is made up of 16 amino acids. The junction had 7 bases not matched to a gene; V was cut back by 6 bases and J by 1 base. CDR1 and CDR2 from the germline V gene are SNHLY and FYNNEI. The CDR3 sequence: CASRGNRGMNTGELFF. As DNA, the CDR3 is TGTGCCAGCAGAGGAAACAGGGGGATGAACACCGGGGAGCTGTTTTTT.

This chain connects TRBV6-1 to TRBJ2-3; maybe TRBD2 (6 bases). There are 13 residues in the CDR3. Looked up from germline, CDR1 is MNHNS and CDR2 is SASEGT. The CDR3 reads CATRDSSLGTQYF. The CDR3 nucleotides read TGTGCTACGAGGGACTCATCTTTGGGTACGCAGTATTTT.

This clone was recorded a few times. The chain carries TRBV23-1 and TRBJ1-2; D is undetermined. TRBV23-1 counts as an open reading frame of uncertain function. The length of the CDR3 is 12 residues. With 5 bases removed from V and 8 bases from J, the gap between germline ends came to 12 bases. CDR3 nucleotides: TGCGCCAGCAGTTATCATAGAGGGGGCTACACCTTC. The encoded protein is CASSYHRGGYTF.

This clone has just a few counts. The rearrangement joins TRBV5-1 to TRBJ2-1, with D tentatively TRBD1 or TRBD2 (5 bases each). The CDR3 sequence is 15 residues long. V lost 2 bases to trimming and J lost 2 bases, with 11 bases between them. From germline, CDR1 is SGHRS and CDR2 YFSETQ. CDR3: CASSLGDGAYNEQFF. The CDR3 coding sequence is TGCGCCAGCAGCTTAGGGGACGGGGCCTACAATGAGCAGTTCTTC. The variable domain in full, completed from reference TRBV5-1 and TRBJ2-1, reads KAGVTQTPRYLIKTRGQQVTLSCSPISGHRSVSWYQQTPGQGLQFLFEYFSETQRNKGNFPGRFSGRQFSNSRSEMNVSTLELGDSALYLCASSLGDGAYNEQFFGPGTRLTVL.

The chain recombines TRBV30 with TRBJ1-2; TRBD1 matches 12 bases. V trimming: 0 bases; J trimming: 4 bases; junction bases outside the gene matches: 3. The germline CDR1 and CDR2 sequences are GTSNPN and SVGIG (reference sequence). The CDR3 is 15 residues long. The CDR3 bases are TGTGCCTGGAGTGTGGGGACAGGGGGCGCCTATGGCTACACCTTC. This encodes CAWSVGTGGAYGYTF.

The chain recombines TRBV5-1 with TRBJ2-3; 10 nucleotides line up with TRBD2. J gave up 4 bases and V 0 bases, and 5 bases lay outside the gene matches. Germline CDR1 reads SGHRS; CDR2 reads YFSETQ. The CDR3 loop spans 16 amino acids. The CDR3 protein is CASSLALAGVPDTQYF. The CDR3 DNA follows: TGCGCCAGCAGCTTGGCCCTAGCGGGAGTGCCAGATACGCAGTATTTT.

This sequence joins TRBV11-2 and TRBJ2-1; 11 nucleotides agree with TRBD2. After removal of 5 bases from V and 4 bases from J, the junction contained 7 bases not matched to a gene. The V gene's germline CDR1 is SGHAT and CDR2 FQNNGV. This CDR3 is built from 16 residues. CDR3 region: CASSLLAGGEYNEQFF. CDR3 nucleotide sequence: TGTGCCAGCAGCCTTCTAGCGGGAGGAGAATACAATGAGCAGTTCTTC.

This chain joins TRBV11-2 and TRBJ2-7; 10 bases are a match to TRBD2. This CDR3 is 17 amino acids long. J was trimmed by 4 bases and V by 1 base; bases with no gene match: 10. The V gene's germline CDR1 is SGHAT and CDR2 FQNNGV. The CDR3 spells CASSLGSSSGSYYEQYF. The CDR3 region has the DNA TGTGCCAGCAGCTTAGGGTCGTCTAGCGGGAGCTATTACGAGCAGTACTTC. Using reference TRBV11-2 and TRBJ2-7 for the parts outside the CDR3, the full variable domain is EAGVAQSPRYKIIEKRQSVAFWCNPISGHATLYWYQQILGQGPKLLIQFQNNGVVDDSQLPKDRFSAERLKGVDSTLKIQPAKLEDSAVYLCASSLGSSSGSYYEQYFGPGTRLTVT.

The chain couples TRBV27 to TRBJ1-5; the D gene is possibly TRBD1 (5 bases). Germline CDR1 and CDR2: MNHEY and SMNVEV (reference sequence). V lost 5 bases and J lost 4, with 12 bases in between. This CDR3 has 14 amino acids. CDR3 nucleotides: TGTGCCAGCAGTGAAAGGGGTGGGAATCAGCCCCAGCATTTT. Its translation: CASSERGGNQPQHF.

The CDR3 DNA follows: TGTGCCAGCAGTCAAATAGCTGGAAACACCATATATTTT. It yields the protein CASSQIAGNTIYF. The chain combines TRBV6-5 with TRBJ1-3; D gene uncertain. Germline V CDR1 and CDR2: MNHEY, SVGAGI. This CDR3 spans 13 amino acids. V dropped 5 bases and J dropped 2 bases, with 7 bases sitting between them.

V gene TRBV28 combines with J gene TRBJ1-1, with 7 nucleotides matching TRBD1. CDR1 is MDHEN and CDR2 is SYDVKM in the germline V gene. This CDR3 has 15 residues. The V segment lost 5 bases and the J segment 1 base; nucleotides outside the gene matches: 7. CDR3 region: CASSPSGGGNTEAFF. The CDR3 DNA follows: TGTGCCAGCAGTCCCTCAGGGGGGGGGAACACTGAAGCTTTCTTT.

CDR3 loop: CASSPAGQGRIRAFF. CDR3 nucleotide sequence: TGTGCCAGCAGTCCGGCGGGCCAGGGTAGGATTAGAGCTTTCTTT. The chain joins TRBV28 to TRBJ1-1, with a tentative D call TRBD1 (5 bases). The germline V and J ends were trimmed by 5 bases and 10 bases, with 23 bases remaining between them. Germline CDR1 reads MDHEN; CDR2 reads SYDVKM. This CDR3 has 15 amino acids. The complete variable domain, with remaining parts taken from reference TRBV28 and TRBJ1-1, reads DVKVTQSSRYLVKRTGEKVFLECVQDMDHENMFWYRQDPGLGLRLIYFSYDVKMKEKGDIPEGYSVSREKKERFSLILESASTNQTSMYLCASSPAGQGRIRAFFGQGTRLTVV.

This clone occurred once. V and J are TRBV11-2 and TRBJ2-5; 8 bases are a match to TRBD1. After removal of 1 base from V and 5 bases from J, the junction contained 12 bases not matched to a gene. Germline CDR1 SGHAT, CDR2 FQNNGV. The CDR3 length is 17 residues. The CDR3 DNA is TGTGCCAGCAGCTTAGCCCTCGGGCAGGGGGCCTCTGAGACCCAGTACTTC. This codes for CASSLALGQGASETQYF.

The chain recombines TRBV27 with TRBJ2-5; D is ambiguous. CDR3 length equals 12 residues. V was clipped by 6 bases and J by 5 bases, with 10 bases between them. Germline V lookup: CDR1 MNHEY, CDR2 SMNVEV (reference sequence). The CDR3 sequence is CASSRPSETQYF. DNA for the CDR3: TGTGCCAGCAGCCGACCGTCGGAGACCCAGTACTTC.

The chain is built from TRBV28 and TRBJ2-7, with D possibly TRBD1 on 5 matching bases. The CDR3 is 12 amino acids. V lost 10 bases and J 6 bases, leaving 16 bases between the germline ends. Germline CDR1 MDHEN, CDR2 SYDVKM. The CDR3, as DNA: TGTGCCATCACCGGAAGGGGTCTCGAGCAGTACTTC. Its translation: CAITGRGLEQYF.

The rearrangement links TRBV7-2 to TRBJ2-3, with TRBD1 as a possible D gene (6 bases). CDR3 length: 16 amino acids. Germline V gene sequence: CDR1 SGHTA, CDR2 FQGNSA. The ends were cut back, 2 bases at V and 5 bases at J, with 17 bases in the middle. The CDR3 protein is CASSLNSMGAQDTQYF. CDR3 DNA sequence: TGTGCCAGCAGCTTAAATTCAATGGGGGCACAAGATACGCAGTATTTT.

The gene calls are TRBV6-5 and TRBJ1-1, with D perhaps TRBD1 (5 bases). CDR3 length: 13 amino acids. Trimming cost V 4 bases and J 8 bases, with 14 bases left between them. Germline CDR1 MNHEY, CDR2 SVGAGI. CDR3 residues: CASSSRDLGEAFF. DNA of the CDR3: TGTGCCAGCAGTTCCCGGGACCTCGGGGAAGCTTTCTTT.

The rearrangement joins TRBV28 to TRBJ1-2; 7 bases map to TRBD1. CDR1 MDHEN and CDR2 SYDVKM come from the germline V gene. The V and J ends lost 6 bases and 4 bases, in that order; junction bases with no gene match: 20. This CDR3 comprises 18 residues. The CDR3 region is CASSPYSAGGLGGYGYTF. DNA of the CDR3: TGTGCCAGCAGCCCCTATTCGGCAGGGGGATTGGGGGGCTATGGCTACACCTTC.